This section outlines one T cell receptor (beta chain) sequence together with its context. This clone was counted a single time. Which antigen it targets is not known. A junction end diverges from the germline sequence, so it may reflect a read error. The sample's time point label, in plain terms: cells obtained before transplantation from donor or recipient. CD3+CD4+ and CD3+CD8+ populations were FACS-sorted from unstimulated pre-transplant donor and recipient cells taken from spleen or lymph nodes. These data come from a study of graft-versus-host responses after intestinal transplantation (dated by TCRdb to the early 2020s). About the investigation overall: The transplants that recipients got were multivisceral, liver-intestinal, or isolated intestinal. Samples from three later patients were sequenced in-house on an Illumina MiSeq with MiXCR processing rather than by the commercial service. Alloreactive clones were identified by sequencing pre-transplant mixed lymphocyte reaction products and comparing these products with unstimulated pre-transplant donor and recipient T cells. Anti-thymocyte globulin induction was given to all recipients, followed by maintenance tacrolimus and steroids for around three years. The cohort enrolled some 24 intestinal transplant recipients, one of whom was a retransplant, and a few patients without pretransplant specimens were excluded. A peak of at least 4% donor T cells among recipient peripheral blood mononuclear cells was the definition used for donor T cell macrochimerism. Bulk TCR-beta CDR3 sequencing was used to track graft-versus-host and host-versus-graft alloreactive T cell clones in the graft, circulation and bone marrow after intestinal transplantation. What the work shows at the level of the full study, not this receptor alone: Early after transplant, declines in HvG clones were associated with peak levels of circulating GvH clones. In the allografts of patients with donor T cell macrochimerism, GvH to HvG T cell clonal ratios were high. GvH clones turned up in recipient bone marrow, with some appearing earlier in ileal mucosa or blood, a pattern consistent with an intestinal mucosal origin. The conclusions were limited by the relatively low number and heterogeneity of the intestinal transplant patients.

The germline V gene specifies SGHVS as CDR1 and FQNEAQ as CDR2. The CDR3 runs 14 amino acids, cysteine and phenylalanine included. The read is trimmed to its CDR3 DNA, 42 bases read in frame from base 1. Library preparation was by the immunoSEQ multiplex PCR assay. In most patients, genomic DNA was isolated using the Qiagen DNeasy Blood and Tissue Kit and sent frozen to Adaptive Biotechnologies for TCR sequencing. High-throughput TCR-beta CDR3 sequencing of genomic DNA from most patients was performed by Adaptive Biotechnologies. As for the authors' bioinformatics: Adaptive's ImmunoSEQ software supplied the TCR sequencing data for about 18 patients, while MiXCR and VDJtools were used to process a few other patients. CD4 versus CD8 sorting errors were corrected by removing sequences found in both subsets at a frequency ratio below 5:1. Because the origin of CDR3 nucleotide sequences shared between donor and recipient could not be assigned, those sequences were removed. To count as alloreactive, a clone needed at least 2-fold expansion over unstimulated cells and a minimum CFSE-low frequency of 0.002% (template counts) or 0.001% (read counts). Clones were considered mappable if detected in sequenced pre-transplant spleen, lymph node, or MLR CFSE-low populations of the donor or recipient. The cumulative frequency of alloreactive clones was calculated as a percentage of all sequences, weighted by copy number. TCRdb retrieved this table from immuneACCESS and kept in-frame rearrangements only. Not all clones are present; in checked studies, unresolved V genes account for under half, and no reason is known for the remainder. The V and J calls and clone size come from that table; D and trimming were worked out from the DNA. This sample lists tens of thousands of clones; about 91% were detected once. Of the sample, about 0.45% falls within the top ten clones.

The receptor chain draws on TRBV7-8 and TRBJ1-2; the D gene cannot be resolved reliably. This TCR was recovered from a human donor who received an intestinal transplant. The sequencing used unstimulated CD8+ T cells sorted from spleen or lymph node cells, collected before intestinal transplant. The CDR3 corresponds to CASSLAPGNYGYTF. The sequenced DNA is TGTGCCAGCAGCCTAGCCCCAGGAAACTATGGCTACACCTTC.